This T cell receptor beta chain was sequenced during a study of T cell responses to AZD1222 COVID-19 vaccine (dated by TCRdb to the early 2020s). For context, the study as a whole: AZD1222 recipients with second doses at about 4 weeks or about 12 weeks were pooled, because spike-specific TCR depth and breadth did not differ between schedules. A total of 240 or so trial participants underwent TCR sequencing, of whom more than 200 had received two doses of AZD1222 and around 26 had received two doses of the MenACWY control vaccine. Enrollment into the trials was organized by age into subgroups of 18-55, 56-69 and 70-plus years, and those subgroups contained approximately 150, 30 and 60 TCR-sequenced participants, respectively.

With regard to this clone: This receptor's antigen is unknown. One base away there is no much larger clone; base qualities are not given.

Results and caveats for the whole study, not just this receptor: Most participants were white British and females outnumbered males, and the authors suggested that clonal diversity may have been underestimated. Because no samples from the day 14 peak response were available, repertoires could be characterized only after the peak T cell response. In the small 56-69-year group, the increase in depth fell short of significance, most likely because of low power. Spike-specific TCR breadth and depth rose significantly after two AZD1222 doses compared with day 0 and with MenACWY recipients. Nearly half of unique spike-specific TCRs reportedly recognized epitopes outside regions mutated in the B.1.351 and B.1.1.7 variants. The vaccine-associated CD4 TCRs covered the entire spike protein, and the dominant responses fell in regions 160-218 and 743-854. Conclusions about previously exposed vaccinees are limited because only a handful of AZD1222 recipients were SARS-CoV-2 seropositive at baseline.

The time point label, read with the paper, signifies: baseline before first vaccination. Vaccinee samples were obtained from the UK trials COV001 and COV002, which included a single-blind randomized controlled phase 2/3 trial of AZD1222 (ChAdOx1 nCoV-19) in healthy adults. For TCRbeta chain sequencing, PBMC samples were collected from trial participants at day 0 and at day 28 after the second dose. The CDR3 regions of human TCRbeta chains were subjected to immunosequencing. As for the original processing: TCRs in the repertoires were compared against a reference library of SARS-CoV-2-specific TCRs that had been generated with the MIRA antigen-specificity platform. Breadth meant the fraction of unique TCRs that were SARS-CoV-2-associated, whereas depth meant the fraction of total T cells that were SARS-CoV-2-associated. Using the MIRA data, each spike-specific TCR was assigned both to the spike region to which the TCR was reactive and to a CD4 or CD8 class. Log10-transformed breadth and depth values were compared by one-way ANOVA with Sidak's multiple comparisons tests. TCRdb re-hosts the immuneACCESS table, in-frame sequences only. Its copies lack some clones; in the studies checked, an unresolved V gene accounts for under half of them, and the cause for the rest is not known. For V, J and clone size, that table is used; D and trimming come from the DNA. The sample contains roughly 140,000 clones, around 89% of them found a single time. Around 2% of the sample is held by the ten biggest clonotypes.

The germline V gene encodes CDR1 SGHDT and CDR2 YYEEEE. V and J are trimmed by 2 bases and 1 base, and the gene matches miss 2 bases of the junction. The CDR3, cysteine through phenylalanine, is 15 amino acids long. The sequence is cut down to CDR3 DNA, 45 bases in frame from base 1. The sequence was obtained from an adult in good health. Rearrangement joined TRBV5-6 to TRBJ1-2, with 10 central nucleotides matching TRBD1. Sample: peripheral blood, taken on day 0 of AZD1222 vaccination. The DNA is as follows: TGTGCCAGCAGCTTAGGACAGGGGGTTAACTATGGCTACACCTTC. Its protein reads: CASSLGQGVNYGYTF.